In its sample, the clone carrying this T cell receptor delta chain was seen a few times. The TCRdb protein, from a much larger clone, departs from this DNA's translation at residue 4, likely by read error; the protein shown derives from the DNA. TCRdb fed the multiplex PCR reads into CATT to redo clone calling. The sample lists tens of thousands of delta-chain clones; 0.75% to 1% were seen once. The entry originates in a study of γδ T cells in repeated Plasmodium falciparum infection. Flow sorting of PBMC yielded separate Vgamma9/Vdelta2+ and Vdelta2-negative gammadelta T cell populations for bulk repertoire analysis. CDR3 length: 13 residues. Trimming left V 7 bases short and J 7 bases short, with 16 bases between. The germline V gene has CDR1 TSWWSYY and CDR2 QGS.

This TCR was sampled from a pool of human donors (malaria-infected and uninfected, not separated). The sequencing input was gamma-delta T cells from blood. The rearrangement links TRDV1 to TRDJ1, with D maybe TRDD1 (5 bases). The J gene is absent in TCRdb and was assigned here via DNA matching to germline. The CDR3 region is CALEINLVTKLIF. In DNA, the CDR3 is TGTGCTCTTGAAATAAACCTGGTTACTAAACTCATCTTT.